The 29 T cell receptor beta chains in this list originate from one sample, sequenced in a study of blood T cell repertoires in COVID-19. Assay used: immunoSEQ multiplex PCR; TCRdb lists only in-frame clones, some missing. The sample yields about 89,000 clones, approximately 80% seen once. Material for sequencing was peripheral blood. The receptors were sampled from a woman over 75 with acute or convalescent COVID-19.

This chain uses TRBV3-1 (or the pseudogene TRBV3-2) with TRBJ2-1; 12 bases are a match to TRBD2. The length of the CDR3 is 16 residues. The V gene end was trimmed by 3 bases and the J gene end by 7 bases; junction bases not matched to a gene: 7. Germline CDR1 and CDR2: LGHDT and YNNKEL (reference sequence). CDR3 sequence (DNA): TGTGCCAGCAGCCAGGCTAGCGGGGGGGCTTCTAATGAGCAGTTCTTC. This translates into CASSQASGGASNEQFF.

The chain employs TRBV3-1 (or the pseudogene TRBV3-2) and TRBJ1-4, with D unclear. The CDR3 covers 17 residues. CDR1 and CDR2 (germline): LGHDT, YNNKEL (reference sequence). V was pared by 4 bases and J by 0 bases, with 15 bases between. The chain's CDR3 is CASSPRGNRATNEKLFF. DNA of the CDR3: TGTGCCAGCAGCCCCCGAGGCAATCGTGCAACTAATGAAAAACTGTTTTTT.

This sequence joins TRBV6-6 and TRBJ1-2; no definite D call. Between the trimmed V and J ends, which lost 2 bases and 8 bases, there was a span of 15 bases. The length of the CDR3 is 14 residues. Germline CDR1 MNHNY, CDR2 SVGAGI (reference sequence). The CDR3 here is CASSYIQDIRGYTF. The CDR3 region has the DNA TGTGCCAGCAGTTACATCCAGGATATTAGGGGCTACACCTTC.

The CDR3 DNA is TGTGCCAGTAGCGCGGGACAGGGAAACGAGCAGTACTTC. Its translation: CASSAGQGNEQYF. J is TRBJ2-7 and V is TRBV19; 9 bases are a match to TRBD1. The CDR3 has 13 residues. After removal of 6 bases from V and 5 bases from J, the junction contained 5 bases not matched to a gene. CDR1 is LNHDA, CDR2 SQIVND, per germline (reference sequence).

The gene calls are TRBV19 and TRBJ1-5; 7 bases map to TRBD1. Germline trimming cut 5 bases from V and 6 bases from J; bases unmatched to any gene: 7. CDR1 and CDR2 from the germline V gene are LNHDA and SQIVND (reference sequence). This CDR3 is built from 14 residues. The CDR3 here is CASSVQGFSQPQHF. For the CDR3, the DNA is TGTGCCAGTAGTGTACAGGGGTTTAGTCAGCCCCAGCATTTT.

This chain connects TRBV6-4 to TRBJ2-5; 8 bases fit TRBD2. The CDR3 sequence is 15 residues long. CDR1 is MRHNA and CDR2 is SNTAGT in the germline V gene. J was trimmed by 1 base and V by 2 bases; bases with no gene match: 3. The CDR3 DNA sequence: TGTGCCAGCAGTGACAGCGGGGGACCCCAAGAGACCCAGTACTTC. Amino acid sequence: CASSDSGGPQETQYF.

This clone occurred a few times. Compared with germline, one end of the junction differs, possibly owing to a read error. In nucleotides, the CDR3 is TGTGCCAGCAGATACTTAACTAGCTCCAATGAGCAGTTCTTC. This gives the protein CASRYLTSSNEQFF. J is TRBJ2-1 and V is TRBV6-5, with D perhaps TRBD2 (6 bases). Looked up from germline, CDR1 is MNHEY and CDR2 is SVGAGI. This CDR3 is 14 amino acids long.

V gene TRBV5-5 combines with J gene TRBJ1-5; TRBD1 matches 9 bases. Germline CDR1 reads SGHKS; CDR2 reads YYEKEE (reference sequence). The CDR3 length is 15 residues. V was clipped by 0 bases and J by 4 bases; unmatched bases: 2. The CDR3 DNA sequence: TGTGCCAGCAGCTTGGTCGGGACAGGGAATCAGCCCCAGCATTTT. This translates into CASSLVGTGNQPQHF.

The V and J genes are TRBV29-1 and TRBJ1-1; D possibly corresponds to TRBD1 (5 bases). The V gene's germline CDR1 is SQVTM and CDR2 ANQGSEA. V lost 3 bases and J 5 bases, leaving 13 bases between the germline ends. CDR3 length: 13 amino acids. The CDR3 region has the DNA TGCAGCGTTGAGAGACAGCAGGGTACTGAAGCTTTCTTT. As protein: CSVERQQGTEAFF.

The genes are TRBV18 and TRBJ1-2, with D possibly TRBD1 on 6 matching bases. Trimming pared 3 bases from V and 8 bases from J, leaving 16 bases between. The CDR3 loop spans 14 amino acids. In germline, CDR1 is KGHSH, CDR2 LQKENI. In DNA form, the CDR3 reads TGTGCCAGCTCACCGGAGGGGGGGATTCGGGGCTACACCTTC. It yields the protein CASSPEGGIRGYTF.

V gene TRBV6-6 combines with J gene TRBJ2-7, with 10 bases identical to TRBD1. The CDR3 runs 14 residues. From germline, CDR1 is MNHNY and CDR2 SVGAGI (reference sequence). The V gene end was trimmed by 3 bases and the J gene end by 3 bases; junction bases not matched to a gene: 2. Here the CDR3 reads CASSYGDRGYEQYF. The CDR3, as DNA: TGTGCCAGCAGTTATGGGGACAGGGGCTACGAGCAGTACTTC.

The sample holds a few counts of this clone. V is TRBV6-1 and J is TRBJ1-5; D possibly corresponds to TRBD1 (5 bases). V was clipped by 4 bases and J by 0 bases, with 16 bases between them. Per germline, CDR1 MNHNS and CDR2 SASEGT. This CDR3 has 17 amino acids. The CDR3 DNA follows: TGTGCCAGCAGTGCTTCAGGGCGGTGGCCTAGCAATCAGCCCCAGCATTTT. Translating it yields CASSASGRWPSNQPQHF.

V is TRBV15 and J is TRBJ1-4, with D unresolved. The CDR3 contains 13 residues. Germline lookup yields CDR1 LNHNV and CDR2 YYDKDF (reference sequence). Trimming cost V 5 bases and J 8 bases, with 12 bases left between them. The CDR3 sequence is CATSVDPGEKLFF. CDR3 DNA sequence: TGTGCCACCAGCGTCGACCCGGGGGAAAAACTGTTTTTT.

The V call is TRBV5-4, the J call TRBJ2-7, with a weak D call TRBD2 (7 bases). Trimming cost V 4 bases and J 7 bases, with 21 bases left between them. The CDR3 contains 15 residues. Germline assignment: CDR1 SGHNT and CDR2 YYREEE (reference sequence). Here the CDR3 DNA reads TGTGCCAGCAGCCCGGGGGGCCGGGGGCCGTTGGAGCAGTACTTC. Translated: CASSPGGRGPLEQYF.

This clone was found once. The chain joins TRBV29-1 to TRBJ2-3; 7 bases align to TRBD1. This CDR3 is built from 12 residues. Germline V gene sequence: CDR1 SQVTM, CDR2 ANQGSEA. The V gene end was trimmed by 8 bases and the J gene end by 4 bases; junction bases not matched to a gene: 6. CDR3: CSTRQGPDTQYF. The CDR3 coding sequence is TGCAGCACAAGACAGGGACCAGATACGCAGTATTTT.

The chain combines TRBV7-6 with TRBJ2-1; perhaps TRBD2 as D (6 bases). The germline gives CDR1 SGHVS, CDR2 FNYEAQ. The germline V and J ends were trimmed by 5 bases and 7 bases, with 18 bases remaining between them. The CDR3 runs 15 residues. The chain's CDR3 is CASSTGGRAWNEQFF. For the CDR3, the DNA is TGTGCCAGCAGCACCGGGGGTCGGGCTTGGAATGAGCAGTTCTTC.

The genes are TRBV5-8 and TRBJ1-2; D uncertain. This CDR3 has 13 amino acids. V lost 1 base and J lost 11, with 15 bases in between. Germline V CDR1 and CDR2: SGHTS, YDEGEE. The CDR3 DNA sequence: TGTGCCAGCAGCTTGTCCAGCCCGGGATTTTACACCTTC. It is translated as CASSLSSPGFYTF.

CDR3 sequence reads: CASSRTGAYEQYF. CDR3 DNA: TGTGCTAGTAGTCGGACAGGGGCCTACGAGCAGTACTTC. The V and J genes are TRBV12-5 and TRBJ2-7, with TRBD1 matching 9 bases. The CDR3 has 13 residues. Germline V gene sequence: CDR1 LGHNT, CDR2 FRNRAP. The V and J ends lost 8 bases and 2 bases, in that order; junction bases with no gene match: 4. Full variable domain (remainder filled in from reference TRBV12-5 and TRBJ2-7): DARVTQTPRHKVTEMGQEVTMRCQPILGHNTVFWYRQTMMQGLELLAYFRNRAPLDDSGMPKDRFSAEMPDATLATLKIQPSEPRDSAVYFCASSRTGAYEQYFGPGTRLTVT.

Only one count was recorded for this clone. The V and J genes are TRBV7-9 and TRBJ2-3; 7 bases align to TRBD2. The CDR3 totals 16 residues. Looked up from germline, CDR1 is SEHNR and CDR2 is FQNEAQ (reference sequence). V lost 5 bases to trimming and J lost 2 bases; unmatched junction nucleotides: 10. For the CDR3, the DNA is TGTGCCAGCAGCCGCGGCGGGAGTAAAACCACAGATACGCAGTATTTT. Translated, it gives CASSRGGSKTTDTQYF.

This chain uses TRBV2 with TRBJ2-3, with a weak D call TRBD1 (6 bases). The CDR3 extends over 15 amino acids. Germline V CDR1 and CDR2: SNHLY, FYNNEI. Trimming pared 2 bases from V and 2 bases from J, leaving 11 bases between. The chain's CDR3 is CASSEWVGHTDTQYF. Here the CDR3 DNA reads TGTGCCAGCAGTGAATGGGTGGGACACACAGATACGCAGTATTTT.

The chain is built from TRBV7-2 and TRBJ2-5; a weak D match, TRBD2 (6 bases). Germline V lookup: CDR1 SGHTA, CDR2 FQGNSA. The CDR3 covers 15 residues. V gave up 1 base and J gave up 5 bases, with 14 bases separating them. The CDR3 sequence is CASSLGRSGGETQYF. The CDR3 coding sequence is TGTGCCAGCAGCTTAGGGCGGTCCGGAGGGGAGACCCAGTACTTC.

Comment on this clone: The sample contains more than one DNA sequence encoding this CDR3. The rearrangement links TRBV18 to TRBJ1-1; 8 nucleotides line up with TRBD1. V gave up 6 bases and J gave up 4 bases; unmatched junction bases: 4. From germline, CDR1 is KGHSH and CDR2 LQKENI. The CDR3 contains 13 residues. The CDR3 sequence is CASSPDRGTEAFF. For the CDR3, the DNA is TGTGCCAGCTCCCCCGACAGGGGCACTGAAGCTTTCTTT.

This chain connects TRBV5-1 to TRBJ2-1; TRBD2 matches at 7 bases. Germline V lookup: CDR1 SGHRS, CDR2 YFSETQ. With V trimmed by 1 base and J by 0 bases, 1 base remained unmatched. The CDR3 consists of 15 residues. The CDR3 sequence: CASSLSGGSYNEQFF. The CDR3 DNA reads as TGCGCCAGCAGCTTGTCGGGAGGCTCCTACAATGAGCAGTTCTTC.

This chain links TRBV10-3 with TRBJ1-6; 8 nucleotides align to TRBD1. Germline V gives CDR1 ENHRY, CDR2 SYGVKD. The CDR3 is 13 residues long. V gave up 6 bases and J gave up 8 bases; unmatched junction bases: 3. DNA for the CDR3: TGTGCCATCAGGGACAGGGTTGATTCACCCCTCCACTTT. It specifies CAIRDRVDSPLHF.

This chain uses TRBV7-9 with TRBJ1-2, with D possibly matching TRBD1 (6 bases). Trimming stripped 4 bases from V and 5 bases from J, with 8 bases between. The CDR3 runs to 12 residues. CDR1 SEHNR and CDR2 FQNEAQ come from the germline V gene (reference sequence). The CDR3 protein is CASSSGQYGYTF. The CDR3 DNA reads TGTGCCAGCAGCTCCGGACAGTATGGCTACACCTTC.

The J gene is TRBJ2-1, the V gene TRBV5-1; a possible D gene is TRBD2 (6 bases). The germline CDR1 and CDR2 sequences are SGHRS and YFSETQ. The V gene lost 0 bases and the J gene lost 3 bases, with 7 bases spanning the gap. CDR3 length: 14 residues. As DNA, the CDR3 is TGCGCCAGCAGCTTGGCGGACTACTACAATGAGCAGTTCTTC. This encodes CASSLADYYNEQFF.

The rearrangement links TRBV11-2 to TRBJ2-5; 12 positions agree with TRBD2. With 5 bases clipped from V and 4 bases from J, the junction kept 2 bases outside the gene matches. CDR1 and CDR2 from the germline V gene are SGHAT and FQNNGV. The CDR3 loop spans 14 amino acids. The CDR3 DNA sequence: TGTGCCAGCAGCGGACTAGCGGGACGAGAGACCCAGTACTTC. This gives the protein CASSGLAGRETQYF.

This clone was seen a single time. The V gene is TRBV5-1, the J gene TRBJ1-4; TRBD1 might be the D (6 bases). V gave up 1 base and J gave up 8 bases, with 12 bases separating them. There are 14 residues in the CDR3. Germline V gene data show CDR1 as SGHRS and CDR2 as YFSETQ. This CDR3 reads CASSLQGLEEKLFF. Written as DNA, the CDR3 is TGCGCCAGCAGCTTGCAGGGGTTGGAGGAAAAACTGTTTTTT.

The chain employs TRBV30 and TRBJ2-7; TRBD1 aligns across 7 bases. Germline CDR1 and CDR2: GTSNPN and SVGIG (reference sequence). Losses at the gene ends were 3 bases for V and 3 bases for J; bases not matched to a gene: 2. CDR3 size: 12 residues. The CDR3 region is CAWRTGIYEQYF. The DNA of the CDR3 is TGTGCCTGGAGGACAGGGATCTACGAGCAGTACTTC.